The subject of this entry is one T cell receptor (beta chain). This sample is part of a study of T cell responses to AZD1222 COVID-19 vaccine. Produced via immunoSEQ multiplex PCR; TCRdb's table is partial and in-frame only. The table records roughly 140,000 clones, roughly nine tenths of them present only once. This TCR came from an adult who received the AZD1222 COVID-19 vaccine. The specimen comprised peripheral blood, sampled 28 days after the second AZD1222 dose.

The CDR3, as DNA: TGTGCCAGCAGTCCGCCTTTGTCAGGAACCGTCTATGGCTACACCTTC. Amino acid sequence: CASSPPLSGTVYGYTF. This rearrangement joins TRBV28 to TRBJ1-2; D ambiguous. Germline CDR1 is MDHEN and CDR2 is SYDVKM. The CDR3 contains 16 residues. V shed 5 bases and J shed 4 bases, with 20 bases lying between them.